This T cell receptor (beta chain) is from a study of post-analysis software for immune sequencing data. TCR beta cDNA libraries had unique molecular identifiers. TCRdb re-derived calls from the PCR reads in MiXCR, one entry per CDR3 protein. The sample holds about 770,000 distinct CDR3 sequences, 46% seen once. The source material was blood. The source of this sequence is a girl aged 10-17 years with multiple sclerosis.

For the CDR3, the DNA is TGTGCCAGCGGACAGGGGGTCCTAGCGGGAGTCTATCCGAGGAATGAGCAGTTCTTC. Amino acid sequence: CASGQGVLAGVYPRNEQFF. The chain links TRBV6-1 to TRBJ2-1; either TRBD1 or TRBD2 may fit D (10 bases each). From germline, CDR1 is MNHNS and CDR2 SASEGT. Trimming pared 8 bases from V and 7 bases from J, leaving 33 bases between. This CDR3 has 19 residues.